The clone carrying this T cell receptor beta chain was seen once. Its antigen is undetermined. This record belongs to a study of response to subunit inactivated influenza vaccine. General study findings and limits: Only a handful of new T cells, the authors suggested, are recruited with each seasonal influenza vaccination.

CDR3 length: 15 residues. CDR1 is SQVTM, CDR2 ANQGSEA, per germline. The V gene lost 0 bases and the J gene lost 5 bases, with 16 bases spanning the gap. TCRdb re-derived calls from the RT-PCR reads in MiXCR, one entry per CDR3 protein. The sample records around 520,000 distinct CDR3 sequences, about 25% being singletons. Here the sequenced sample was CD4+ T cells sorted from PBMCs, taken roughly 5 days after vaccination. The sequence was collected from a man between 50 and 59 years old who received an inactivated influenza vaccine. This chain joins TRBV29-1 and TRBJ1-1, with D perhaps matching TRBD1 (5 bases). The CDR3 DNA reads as TGCAGCGTTGAAGATCCGGTGACAGTTAGGACTGAAGCTTTCTTT. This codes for CSVEDPVTVRTEAFF.